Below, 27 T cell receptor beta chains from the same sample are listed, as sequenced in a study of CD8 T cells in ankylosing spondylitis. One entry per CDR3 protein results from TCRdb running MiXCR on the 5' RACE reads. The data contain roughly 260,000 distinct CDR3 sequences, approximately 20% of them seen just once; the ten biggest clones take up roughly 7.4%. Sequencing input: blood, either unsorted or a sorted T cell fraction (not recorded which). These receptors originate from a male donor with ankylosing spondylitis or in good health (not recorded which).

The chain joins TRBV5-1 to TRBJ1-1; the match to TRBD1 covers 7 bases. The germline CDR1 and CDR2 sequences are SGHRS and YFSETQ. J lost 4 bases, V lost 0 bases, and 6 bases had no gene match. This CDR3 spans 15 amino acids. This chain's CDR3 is CASSLVAGGSTEAFF. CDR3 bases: TGCGCCAGCAGCTTGGTGGCAGGGGGGAGCACTGAAGCTTTCTTT.

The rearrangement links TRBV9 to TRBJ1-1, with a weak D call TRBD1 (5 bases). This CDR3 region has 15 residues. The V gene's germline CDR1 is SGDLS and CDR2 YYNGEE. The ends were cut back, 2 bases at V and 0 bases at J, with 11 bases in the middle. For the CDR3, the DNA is TGTGCCAGCAGCGTCCTGGACACGATGAACACTGAAGCTTTCTTT. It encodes CASSVLDTMNTEAFF. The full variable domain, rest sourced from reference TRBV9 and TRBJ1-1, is DSGVTQTPKHLITATGQRVTLRCSPRSGDLSVYWYQQSLDQGLQFLIQYYNGEERAKGNILERFSAQQFPDLHSELNLSSLELGDSALYFCASSVLDTMNTEAFFGQGTRLTVV.

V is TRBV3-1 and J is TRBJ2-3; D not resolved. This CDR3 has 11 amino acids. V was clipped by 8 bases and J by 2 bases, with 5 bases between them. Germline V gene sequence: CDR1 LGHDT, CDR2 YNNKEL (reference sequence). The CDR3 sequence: CASAITDTQYF. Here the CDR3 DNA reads TGTGCCAGCGCGATCACAGATACGCAGTATTTT.

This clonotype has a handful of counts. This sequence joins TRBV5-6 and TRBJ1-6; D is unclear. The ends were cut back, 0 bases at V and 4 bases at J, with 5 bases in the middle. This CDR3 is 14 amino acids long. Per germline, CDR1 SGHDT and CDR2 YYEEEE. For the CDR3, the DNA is TGTGCCAGCAGCTTGGGGCTGTATAATTCACCCCTCCACTTT. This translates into CASSLGLYNSPLHF.

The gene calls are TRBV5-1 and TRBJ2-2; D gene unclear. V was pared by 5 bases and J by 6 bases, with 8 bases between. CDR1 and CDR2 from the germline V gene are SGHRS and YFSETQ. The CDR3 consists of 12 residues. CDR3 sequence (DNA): TGCGCCAGCAGACCCCCCCCCGGGGAGCTGTTTTTT. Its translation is CASRPPPGELFF.

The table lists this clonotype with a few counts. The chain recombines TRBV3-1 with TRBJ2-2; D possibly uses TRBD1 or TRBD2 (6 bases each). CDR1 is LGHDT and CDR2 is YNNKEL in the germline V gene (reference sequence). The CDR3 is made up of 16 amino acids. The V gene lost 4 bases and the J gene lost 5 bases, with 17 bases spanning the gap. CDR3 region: CASSPGSGARTGELFF. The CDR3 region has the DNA TGTGCCAGCAGCCCGGGCTCGGGGGCGCGAACCGGGGAGCTGTTTTTT.

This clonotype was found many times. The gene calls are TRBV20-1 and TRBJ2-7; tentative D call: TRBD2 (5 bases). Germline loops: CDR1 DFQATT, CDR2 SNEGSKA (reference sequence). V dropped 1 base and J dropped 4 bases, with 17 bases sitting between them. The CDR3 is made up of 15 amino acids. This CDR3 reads CSARAPQRSAYEQYV. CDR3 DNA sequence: TGCAGTGCTAGAGCGCCCCAGCGGAGTGCGTACGAGCAGTACGTC.

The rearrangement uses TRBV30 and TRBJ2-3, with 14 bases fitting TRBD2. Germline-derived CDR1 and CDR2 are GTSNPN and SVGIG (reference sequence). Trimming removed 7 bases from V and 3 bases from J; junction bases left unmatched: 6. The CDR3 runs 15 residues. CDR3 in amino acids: CASTGTSGGTDTQYF. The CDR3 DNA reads TGTGCCTCCACCGGGACTAGCGGGGGAACAGATACGCAGTATTTT.

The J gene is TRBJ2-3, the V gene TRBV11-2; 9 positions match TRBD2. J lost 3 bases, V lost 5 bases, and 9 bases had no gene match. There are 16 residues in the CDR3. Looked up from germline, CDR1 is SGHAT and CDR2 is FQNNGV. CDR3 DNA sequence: TGTGCCAGCAGCCATCTGTGGGGACTAGCTACAGATACGCAGTATTTT. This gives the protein CASSHLWGLATDTQYF.

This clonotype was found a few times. DNA of the CDR3: TGCGCCAGCAGCCCGTCTTCCCGGGGCCCAATCATTGGGGGCTACACCTTC. The encoded protein is CASSPSSRGPIIGGYTF. The V gene is TRBV5-1, the J gene TRBJ1-2, with D tentatively TRBD1 (5 bases). Germline CDR1 reads SGHRS; CDR2 reads YFSETQ. V shed 4 bases and J shed 8 bases, with 27 bases lying between them. CDR3 length: 17 amino acids.

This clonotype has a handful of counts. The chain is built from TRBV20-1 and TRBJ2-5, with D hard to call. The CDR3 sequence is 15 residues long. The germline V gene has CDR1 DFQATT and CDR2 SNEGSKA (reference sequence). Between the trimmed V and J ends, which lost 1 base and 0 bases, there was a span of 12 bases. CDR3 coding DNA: TGCAGTGCTAGAGTAGATAGCCGTAACCAAGAGACCCAGTACTTC. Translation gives CSARVDSRNQETQYF.

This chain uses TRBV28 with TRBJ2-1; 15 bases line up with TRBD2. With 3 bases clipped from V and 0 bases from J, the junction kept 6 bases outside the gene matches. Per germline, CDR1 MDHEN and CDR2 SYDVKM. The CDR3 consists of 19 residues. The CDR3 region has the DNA TGTGCCAGCAGTTTCCCGGGACTAGCGGGGGGCTTCTCCTACAATGAGCAGTTCTTC. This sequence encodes CASSFPGLAGGFSYNEQFF.

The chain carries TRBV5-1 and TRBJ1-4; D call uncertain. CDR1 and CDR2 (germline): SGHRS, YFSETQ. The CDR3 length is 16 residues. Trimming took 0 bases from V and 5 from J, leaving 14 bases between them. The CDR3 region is CASSLAYGEGNEKLFF. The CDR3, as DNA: TGCGCCAGCAGCTTGGCCTACGGTGAAGGGAATGAAAAACTGTTTTTT.

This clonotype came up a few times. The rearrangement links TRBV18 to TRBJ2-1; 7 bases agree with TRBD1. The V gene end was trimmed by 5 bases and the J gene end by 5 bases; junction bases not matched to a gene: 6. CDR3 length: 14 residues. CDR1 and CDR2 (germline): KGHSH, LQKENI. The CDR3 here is CASSTGVSNNEQFF. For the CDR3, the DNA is TGTGCCAGCTCAACAGGGGTTAGTAACAATGAGCAGTTCTTC.

CDR3: CASSQELRAGLETQYF. In DNA form, the CDR3 reads TGTGCCAGCAGCCAAGAACTACGAGCGGGGTTGGAGACCCAGTACTTC. The rearrangement uses TRBV14 and TRBJ2-5, with TRBD2 matching 7 bases. Losses at the gene ends were 0 bases for V and 5 bases for J; bases not matched to a gene: 9. CDR1 is SGHDN and CDR2 is FVKESK in the germline V gene. The CDR3 runs to 16 residues. The full variable domain, completed using reference TRBV14 and TRBJ2-5, is EAGVTQFPSHSVIEKGQTVTLRCDPISGHDNLYWYRRVMGKEIKFLLHFVKESKQDESGMPNNRFLAERTGGTYSTLKVQPAELEDSGVYFCASSQELRAGLETQYFGPGTRLLVL.

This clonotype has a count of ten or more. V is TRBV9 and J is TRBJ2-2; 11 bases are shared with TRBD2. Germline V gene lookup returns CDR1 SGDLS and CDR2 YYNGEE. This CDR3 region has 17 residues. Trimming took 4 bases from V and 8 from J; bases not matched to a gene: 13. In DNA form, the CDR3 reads TGTGCCAGCAGCCCACAAATAGCGGGGGGGCGAACGGGGGAGCTGTTTTTT. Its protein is CASSPQIAGGRTGELFF.

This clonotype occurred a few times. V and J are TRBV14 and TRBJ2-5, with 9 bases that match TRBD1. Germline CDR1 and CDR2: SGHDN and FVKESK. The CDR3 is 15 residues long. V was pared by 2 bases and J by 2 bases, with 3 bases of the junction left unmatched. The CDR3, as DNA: TGTGCCAGCAGCCAACTTGGGACAGGGCAAGAGACCCAGTACTTC. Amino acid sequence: CASSQLGTGQETQYF.

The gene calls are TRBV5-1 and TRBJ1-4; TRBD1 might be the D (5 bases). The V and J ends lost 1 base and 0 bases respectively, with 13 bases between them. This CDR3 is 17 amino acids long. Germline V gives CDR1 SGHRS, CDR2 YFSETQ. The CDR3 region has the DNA TGCGCCAGCAGCTTGTCAGGGTCGGCCGCAACTAATGAAAAACTGTTTTTT. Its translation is CASSLSGSAATNEKLFF.

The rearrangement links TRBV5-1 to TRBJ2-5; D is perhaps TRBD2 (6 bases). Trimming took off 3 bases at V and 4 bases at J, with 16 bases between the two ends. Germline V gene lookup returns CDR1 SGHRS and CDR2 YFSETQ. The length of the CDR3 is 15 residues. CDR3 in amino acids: CASSSSLGGGETQYF. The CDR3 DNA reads TGCGCCAGCAGCTCTAGCCTGGGAGGTGGAGAGACCCAGTACTTC.

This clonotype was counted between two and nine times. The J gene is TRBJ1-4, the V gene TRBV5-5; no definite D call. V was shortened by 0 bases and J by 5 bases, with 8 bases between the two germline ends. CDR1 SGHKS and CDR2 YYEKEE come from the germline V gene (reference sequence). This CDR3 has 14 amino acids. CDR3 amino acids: CASSLGPPNEKLFF. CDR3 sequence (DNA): TGTGCCAGCAGCTTGGGTCCCCCCAATGAAAAACTGTTTTTT.

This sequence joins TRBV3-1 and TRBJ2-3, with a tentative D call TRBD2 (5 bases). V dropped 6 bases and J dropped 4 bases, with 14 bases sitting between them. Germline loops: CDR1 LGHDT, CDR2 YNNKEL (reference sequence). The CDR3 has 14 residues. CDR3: CASSLSSTPDTQYF. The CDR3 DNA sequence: TGTGCCAGCAGTCTATCTAGCACCCCAGATACGCAGTATTTT.

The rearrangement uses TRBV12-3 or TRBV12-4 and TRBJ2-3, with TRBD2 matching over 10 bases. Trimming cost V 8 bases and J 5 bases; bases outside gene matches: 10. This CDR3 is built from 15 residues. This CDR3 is CASRRAGGRIDTQYF. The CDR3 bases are TGTGCCAGCCGGAGAGCGGGGGGGCGGATAGATACGCAGTATTTT.

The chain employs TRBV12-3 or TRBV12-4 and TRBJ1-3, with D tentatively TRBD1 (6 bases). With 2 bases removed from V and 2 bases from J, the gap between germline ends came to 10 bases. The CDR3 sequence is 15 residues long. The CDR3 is CASSLLGGAGNTIYF. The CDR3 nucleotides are TGTGCCAGCAGTTTATTAGGGGGGGCTGGAAACACCATATATTTT.

CDR3 nucleotide sequence: TGTGCCAGCAGCCGAGGGGTGAGGGCGAGGGACTATGGCTACACCTTC. Its protein is CASSRGVRARDYGYTF. This chain uses TRBV28 with TRBJ1-2; possibly TRBD1 for D (5 bases). Germline lookup yields CDR1 MDHEN and CDR2 SYDVKM. The CDR3 extends over 16 amino acids. V was shortened by 6 bases and J by 3 bases, with 20 bases between the two germline ends.

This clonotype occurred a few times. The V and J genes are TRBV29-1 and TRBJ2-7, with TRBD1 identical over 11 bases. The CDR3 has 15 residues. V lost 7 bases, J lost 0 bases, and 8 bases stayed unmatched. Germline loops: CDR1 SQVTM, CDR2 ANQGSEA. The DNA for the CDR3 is TGCAGCGCCCGAGAAGGACAGGGGGCCTCCTACGAGCAGTACGTC. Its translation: CSAREGQGASYEQYV.

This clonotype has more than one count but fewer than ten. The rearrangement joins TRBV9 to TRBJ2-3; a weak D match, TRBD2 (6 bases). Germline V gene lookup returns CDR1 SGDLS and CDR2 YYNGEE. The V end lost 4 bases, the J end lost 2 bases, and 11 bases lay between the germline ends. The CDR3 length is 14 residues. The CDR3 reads CASSPGDPTDTQYF. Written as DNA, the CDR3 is TGTGCCAGCAGCCCGGGGGATCCCACAGATACGCAGTATTTT.

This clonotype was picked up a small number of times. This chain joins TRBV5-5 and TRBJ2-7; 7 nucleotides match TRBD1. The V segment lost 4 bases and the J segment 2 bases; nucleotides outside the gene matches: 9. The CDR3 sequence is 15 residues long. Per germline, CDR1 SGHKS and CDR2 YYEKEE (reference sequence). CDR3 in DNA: TGTGCCAGCAGCCTAAGACAGGGACAAACCTACGAGCAGTACGTC. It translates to CASSLRQGQTYEQYV.